The entry below describes one TCR beta chain. This clone was observed once. Its specific antigen is unknown. No per-base quality is available; no much larger clone lies one base away. Genomic DNA was extracted from sorted cells for sequencing of the TCRbeta CDR3 region. TCRbeta CDR3 regions were sequenced using the immunoSEQ Assay. As stored in TCRdb, this immuneACCESS dataset retains in-frame rearrangements with V and J assigned. A fraction of the clones does not appear; measured against another copy, unresolved V genes explain less than half of the discrepancy, and the remainder lacks a known reason. The sample yields 57,000 or so clones; around four fifths were counted once. The top ten clones comprise approximately 3% of the sample. The trial excluded patients who had a history of autoimmune disease or who were on systemic immunosuppression. In every dose cohort, peripheral blood was drawn for TCR sequencing at baseline, cycle 4 day 1, and cycle 7 day 1. The samples were taken from a phase I, first-in-human, multicenter, open-label dose-escalation trial of ivuxolimab. Adults with locally advanced or metastatic melanoma, renal cell, hepatocellular, or head and neck squamous cell carcinoma were enrolled in the trial. CD4+ and CD8+ T cells were sorted separately from peripheral blood before TCR sequencing.

The junction shows trimming of 0 bases on V and 4 bases on J, plus 13 bases between the germline ends. The CDR3 starts with the cysteine, ends with the phenylalanine, and has 15 residues. The kept DNA is CDR3 alone, 45 bases in frame from the first base. Per the germline V gene, MNHNS is the CDR1 and SASEGT is the CDR2. This sample is drawn from a study of OX40 agonist ivuxolimab in advanced cancers. About the full investigation: Ivuxolimab, which targeted the costimulatory receptor OX40 (CD134), was an agonistic, fully human IgG2 monoclonal antibody. Intravenous ivuxolimab was administered to patients every 2 weeks at six dose levels: 0.01, 0.1, 0.3, 1.5, 3 and 10 mg/kg. Of the roughly 52 dose-escalation patients, hepatocellular carcinoma was present in approximately 20, melanoma in around 15, renal cell carcinoma in 9 and head and neck cancer in 9. In the dose-escalation cohort, 65% to 85% of patients were male, and the mean age was approximately 60 years with a range of roughly 20 to 85. Patients were allowed to have had prior anti-PD-1, anti-PD-L1 or anti-CTLA-4 therapy, and 40% of the dose-escalation patients had previously received checkpoint inhibitors. Partial responses were achieved by three dose-escalation patients, of whom one had hepatocellular carcinoma and two had cutaneous melanoma. Peripheral TCRbeta sequencing was intended to test whether TCR sequence diversity was altered and clonal T-cell expansion was caused by ivuxolimab. The paper describes the monotherapy dose-escalation part (N ≈ 49 patients) of the phase I trial of ivuxolimab. Points the paper makes about the study in general: After ivuxolimab, CD8+ T cells had more expanded clones than CD4+ T cells on average. The antigen specificity of the peripheral T cells that underwent clonal expansion was not determined. Low levels of normalized T-cell clonal expansion were also seen in some patients who did not respond. Clonal expansion of both CD4+ and CD8+ blood T cells was observed from baseline to week 6 at doses 0.1 to 3.0 mg/kg. In the 0.1-3.0 mg/kg groups, partial responders had among the lowest normalized peripheral clonal expansion, particularly in CD8+ T cells.

The sequenced sample was CD4+ or CD8+ T cells sorted from blood, obtained in a trial of the OX40 agonist ivuxolimab. The chain couples TRBV6-1 to TRBJ2-7; no D gene is confidently identified. This clonotype was obtained from an adult with an advanced solid tumor such as melanoma, head and neck, liver or kidney cancer. For the CDR3, the sequence is CASSEALGKRYEQYF. The nucleotide sequence is given as TGTGCCAGCAGTGAAGCATTGGGAAAAAGGTACGAGCAGTACTTC.